Below are 27 T cell receptor beta chains sequenced from a single sample in a study of neoadjuvant nivolumab and ipilimumab in lung cancer. Some clones are missing from TCRdb's copy, which holds only in-frame ones; the method was immunoSEQ multiplex PCR. This table holds 40,000 to 55,000 clones, 80% to 90% found once. The material was blood, obtained before neoadjuvant nivolumab, alone or with ipilimumab. These receptors all stem from an adult with non-small cell lung cancer. Some clones in this sample may be carry-over from other donors' samples.

The chain couples TRBV9 to TRBJ2-7; D is perhaps TRBD2 (5 bases). The V gene lost 0 bases and the J gene lost 6 bases, with 16 bases spanning the gap. The CDR3 runs 15 residues. The germline CDR1 and CDR2 sequences are SGDLS and YYNGEE. The DNA of the CDR3 is TGTGCCAGCAGCGTAGGAGACACTAGTGTAGGCGAGCAGTACTTC. Translation gives CASSVGDTSVGEQYF.

The chain couples TRBV6-5 to TRBJ1-1; possible D gene TRBD1, 5 bases. V lost 0 bases and J 1 base, leaving 12 bases between the germline ends. Germline loops: CDR1 MNHEY, CDR2 SVGAGI. CDR3 length: 16 residues. CDR3 amino acids: CASSYSIGAGNTEAFF. CDR3 coding DNA: TGTGCCAGCAGTTACTCGATAGGGGCGGGGAACACTGAAGCTTTCTTT.

This sequence joins TRBV5-1 and TRBJ2-2; TRBD2 aligns across 14 bases. The CDR3 totals 15 residues. V gave up 5 bases and J gave up 5 bases; unmatched junction bases: 2. CDR1 and CDR2 from the germline V gene are SGHRS and YFSETQ. The CDR3 protein is CASRGTSGRTGELFF. The CDR3 DNA follows: TGCGCCAGCAGGGGGACTAGCGGGAGAACCGGGGAGCTGTTTTTT.

The chain has TRBV6-1 and TRBJ1-1, with D unclear. V lost 2 bases and J 4 bases, leaving 11 bases between the germline ends. CDR1 and CDR2 from the germline V gene are MNHNS and SASEGT. The CDR3 extends over 14 amino acids. The CDR3 DNA reads as TGTGCCAGCAGTGAAAACTCGGCTGGCACTGAAGCTTTCTTT. Translation: CASSENSAGTEAFF.

J is TRBJ1-1 and V is TRBV18; D is unclear. CDR1 and CDR2 from the germline V gene are KGHSH and LQKENI. The CDR3 covers 16 residues. Between the trimmed V and J ends, which lost 6 bases and 0 bases, there was a span of 17 bases. The CDR3 DNA is TGTGCCAGCTCTGATGTTCGAGCGGCGATGAACACTGAAGCTTTCTTT. It translates to CASSDVRAAMNTEAFF.

The J gene is TRBJ2-7, the V gene TRBV29-1, with 9 bases fitting TRBD1. Trimming at V came to 7 bases and at J to 6 bases, leaving 7 bases not matched to a gene. The CDR3 has 12 residues. The germline CDR1 and CDR2 sequences are SQVTM and ANQGSEA. CDR3 in DNA: TGCAGCGCCCGGACAGGGGTTTTCGAGCAGTACTTC. Translating it yields CSARTGVFEQYF.

This clone appeared a single time. This rearrangement joins TRBV7-9 to TRBJ2-3; D uncertain. Germline CDR1 and CDR2: SEHNR and FQNEAQ (reference sequence). The CDR3 loop spans 13 amino acids. The ends were cut back, 0 bases at V and 0 bases at J, with 1 base in the middle. Here the CDR3 DNA reads TGTGCCAGCAGCTTAGCCAGCACAGATACGCAGTATTTT. It encodes CASSLASTDTQYF.

V gene TRBV9 combines with J gene TRBJ2-5; 14 nucleotides align to TRBD2. Germline CDR1 SGDLS, CDR2 YYNGEE. V lost 0 bases and J lost 4; bases outside the gene matches: 8. This CDR3 contains 18 residues. The chain's CDR3 is CASSVAKGTSGSRETQYF. CDR3 nucleotides: TGTGCCAGCAGCGTAGCAAAAGGGACTAGCGGGAGCAGAGAGACCCAGTACTTC. Filled out from reference TRBV9 and TRBJ2-5, the complete variable domain reads DSGVTQTPKHLITATGQRVTLRCSPRSGDLSVYWYQQSLDQGLQFLIQYYNGEERAKGNILERFSAQQFPDLHSELNLSSLELGDSALYFCASSVAKGTSGSRETQYFGPGTRLLVL.

The rearrangement links TRBV11-2 to TRBJ2-1; D remains ambiguous. Trimming removed 4 bases from V and 10 bases from J, with 8 bases in between. Germline values: CDR1 SGHAT, CDR2 FQNNGV. This CDR3 is 11 amino acids long. The CDR3 nucleotides read TGTGCCAGCAGCTCCCCACGGGAGCAGTTCTTC. It yields the protein CASSSPREQFF.

V is TRBV5-4 and J is TRBJ2-7; D is unresolved. V lost 4 bases and J lost 0, with 8 bases in between. The germline V gene has CDR1 SGHNT and CDR2 YYREEE (reference sequence). The length of the CDR3 is 13 residues. For the CDR3, the DNA is TGTGCCAGCAGCCCACAGAGCTCCTACGAGCAGTACTTC. It specifies CASSPQSSYEQYF. The full variable domain, in which reference TRBV5-4 and TRBJ2-7 provide the parts outside the CDR3, is ETGVTQSPTHLIKTRGQQVTLRCSSQSGHNTVSWYQQALGQGPQFIFQYYREEENGRGNFPPRFSGLQFPNYSSELNVNALELDDSALYLCASSPQSSYEQYFGPGTRLTVT.

The rearrangement uses TRBV5-1 and TRBJ2-2; TRBD1 matches at 11 bases. The germline V gene has CDR1 SGHRS and CDR2 YFSETQ. This CDR3 spans 16 amino acids. The ends lost 4 bases at V and 4 bases at J; junction bases unmatched: 6. The CDR3 DNA sequence: TGCGCCAGCAGCCCGGGACAGGGGGTAGGCACCGGGGAGCTGTTTTTT. Residues: CASSPGQGVGTGELFF.

The chain links TRBV7-7 to TRBJ2-5, with 11 bases that match TRBD2. Per the germline V gene, CDR1 is SSHAT and CDR2 is FNYEAQ (reference sequence). CDR3 length: 12 residues. This CDR3 is CASGRDQETQYF. The DNA for the CDR3 is TGTGCTAGCGGGAGGGACCAAGAGACCCAGTACTTC.

As for this clone: Within the sample, other DNA sequences also encode this same CDR3. V gene TRBV7-3 combines with J gene TRBJ2-7; TRBD2 matches 9 bases. V dropped 0 bases and J dropped 4; count of bases not matched to a gene: 1. The length of the CDR3 is 14 residues. CDR1 SGHTA and CDR2 FQGTGA come from the germline V gene. The CDR3 loop reads CASSLTSGSYEQYF. In nucleotides, the CDR3 is TGTGCCAGCAGCTTAACTAGCGGGAGTTACGAGCAGTACTTC.

Of note for this clone: One end of the junction does not line up with germline, which may come from a read error. The V call is TRBV5-5, the J call TRBJ1-1; 10 bases map to TRBD1. The CDR3 contains 14 residues. From germline, CDR1 is SGHKS and CDR2 YYEKEE (reference sequence). In nucleotides, the CDR3 is TGTGCCAGCACCTTGACAGGGGGCAGGACTGAAGCTTTCTTT. Its translation: CASTLTGGRTEAFF. Full variable domain (rest looked up from reference TRBV5-5 and TRBJ1-1): DAGVTQSPTHLIKTRGQQVTLRCSPISGHKSVSWYQQVLGQGPQFIFQYYEKEERGRGNFPDRFSARQFPNYSSELNVNALLLGDSALYLCASTLTGGRTEAFFGQGTRLTVV.

The CDR3 region is CASSLGQETDTQYF. CDR3 DNA sequence: TGCGCCAGCAGCTTGGGACAGGAGACAGATACGCAGTATTTT. This sequence joins TRBV5-1 and TRBJ2-3; maybe TRBD1 (6 bases). The germline gives CDR1 SGHRS, CDR2 YFSETQ. V gave up 0 bases and J gave up 3 bases, with 8 bases separating them. The CDR3 is made up of 14 amino acids.

The chain couples TRBV30 to TRBJ1-1, with 8 bases fitting TRBD1. The ends lost 2 bases at V and 1 base at J; junction bases unmatched: 9. The CDR3 spans 16 residues. Germline V gives CDR1 GTSNPN, CDR2 SVGIG (reference sequence). CDR3 DNA sequence: TGTGCCTGGAGTTCCACAGGGGGTAAGGGGAACACTGAAGCTTTCTTT. It encodes CAWSSTGGKGNTEAFF.

This clone occurred a few times. This CDR3 is CASSRDRANQPQHF. The CDR3 DNA reads as TGTGCCAGCAGTCGGGACAGGGCGAATCAGCCCCAGCATTTT. This chain joins TRBV2 and TRBJ1-5, with 9 bases that match TRBD1. There are 14 residues in the CDR3. The trim removed 5 bases at V and 4 bases at J, leaving 3 bases unmatched. Germline V gene sequence: CDR1 SNHLY, CDR2 FYNNEI.

The chain has TRBV7-8 and TRBJ1-2, with 9 bases aligning to TRBD1. V trimming: 5 bases; J trimming: 5 bases; junction bases outside the gene matches: 9. Germline V gene sequence: CDR1 SGHVS, CDR2 FQNEAQ. This CDR3 has 15 residues. The CDR3 nucleotides read TGTGCCAGCAGCCAGGACAGGGGCGCCTCTTATGGCTACACCTTC. Translating it yields CASSQDRGASYGYTF.

The CDR3 DNA sequence: TGTGCCAGCAACCACCACACAGATACGCAGTATTTT. This encodes CASNHHTDTQYF. The chain recombines TRBV6-6 with TRBJ2-3, with no clear D. Germline values: CDR1 MNHNY, CDR2 SVGAGI (reference sequence). The CDR3 has 12 amino acids. The ends were cut back, 7 bases at V and 2 bases at J, with 7 bases in the middle.

The genes are TRBV28 and TRBJ2-7; TRBD2 agrees at 15 bases. The CDR3 runs 17 residues. Per germline, CDR1 MDHEN and CDR2 SYDVKM. J gave up 0 bases and V 6 bases, and 6 bases lay outside the gene matches. This chain's CDR3 is CASRGGTSGRPSYEQYF. The DNA for the CDR3 is TGTGCCAGCAGGGGGGGGACTAGCGGGAGGCCCTCCTACGAGCAGTACTTC. Filled out from reference TRBV28 and TRBJ2-7, the complete variable domain reads DVKVTQSSRYLVKRTGEKVFLECVQDMDHENMFWYRQDPGLGLRLIYFSYDVKMKEKGDIPEGYSVSREKKERFSLILESASTNQTSMYLCASRGGTSGRPSYEQYFGPGTRLTVT.

CDR3 sequence reads: CASSYDGGTSILQFF. For the CDR3, the DNA is TGTGCCAGCAGTTACGATGGGGGGACTAGCATCCTGCAGTTCTTC. The chain recombines TRBV6-5 with TRBJ2-1, with 9 bases lining up with TRBD2. Unmatched junction bases numbered 11, after V lost 2 bases and J lost 12 bases. Germline values: CDR1 MNHEY, CDR2 SVGAGI. The CDR3 totals 15 residues.

The chain joins TRBV18 to TRBJ1-1, with D possibly matching TRBD1 (5 bases). The V gene lost 0 bases and the J gene lost 10 bases, with 12 bases spanning the gap. The CDR3 is 13 amino acids. From germline, CDR1 is KGHSH and CDR2 LQKENI. CDR3 coding DNA: TGTGCCAGCTCACCACCGATGGCCCAGGGAGCTTTCTTT. As protein: CASSPPMAQGAFF.

The genes are TRBV6-5 and TRBJ2-7; 9 bases align to TRBD2. The length of the CDR3 is 14 residues. The germline gives CDR1 MNHEY, CDR2 SVGAGI. The ends lost 4 bases at V and 4 bases at J; junction bases unmatched: 5. CDR3 residues: CASSSVSGSYEQYF. In DNA form, the CDR3 reads TGTGCCAGCAGTTCGGTTAGCGGGAGTTACGAGCAGTACTTC.

The J gene is TRBJ2-1, the V gene TRBV11-1; 10 positions agree with TRBD1. Germline lookup yields CDR1 SGHAT and CDR2 FQDESV (reference sequence). The J segment lost 3 bases and the V segment lost 4 bases, leaving 3 bases of the junction unmatched. The CDR3 runs 15 residues. CDR3 DNA sequence: TGTGCCAGCAGCTCAAGGACAGGGGGCTACAATGAGCAGTTCTTC. It codes for CASSSRTGGYNEQFF.

This chain uses TRBV9 with TRBJ2-7, with D uncertain. Germline V gene lookup returns CDR1 SGDLS and CDR2 YYNGEE. This CDR3 is built from 15 residues. Trimming cost V 0 bases and J 1 base, with 11 bases left between them. CDR3 protein: CASSVESSGSYEQYF. The CDR3 nucleotides are TGTGCCAGCAGCGTAGAGTCTAGTGGATCCTACGAGCAGTACTTC.

The chain combines TRBV29-1 with TRBJ2-5; D is possibly TRBD2 (6 bases). Germline V lookup: CDR1 SQVTM, CDR2 ANQGSEA. CDR3 length: 8 amino acids. Trimming pared 6 bases from V and 13 bases from J, leaving 9 bases between. CDR3 nucleotide sequence: TGCAGCGTCCTCGGGGGGTACTTC. It is translated as CSVLGGYF. The entire variable domain, with the rest obtained from reference TRBV29-1 and TRBJ2-5, is as follows: SAVISQKPSRDICQRGTSLTIQCQVDSQVTMMFWYRQQPGQSLTLIATANQGSEATYESGFVIDKFPISRPNLTFSTLTVSNMSPEDSSIYLCSVLGGYFGPGTRLLVL.

The chain carries TRBV6-5 and TRBJ1-1; D remains ambiguous. V was cut by 0 bases and J by 5 bases, with 10 bases left in between. Germline V gene data show CDR1 as MNHEY and CDR2 as SVGAGI. The CDR3 length is 14 residues. The DNA for the CDR3 is TGTGCCAGCAGTTACTCCCTTGGGGAGACTGAAGCTTTCTTT. This encodes CASSYSLGETEAFF.